These 28 T cell receptor beta chains were all obtained from the same sample, sequenced in a study of T cells expressing NK-cell markers. TCRdb reanalyzed the 5' RACE reads, giving one entry per CDR3 protein sequence and no DNA. The record lists about 160,000 distinct CDR3 sequences, of which the ten most abundant hold around 20%. What was sequenced was blood T cells: a sorted CD56 or NKG2C T cell subset, CD4+ or CD8+ T cells, or bulk PBMC T cells (not recorded which). These receptor sequences come from a man aged 18-70 years in good health.

The chain links TRBV12-3 or TRBV12-4 to TRBJ2-3; TCRdb designates TRBD1, a call that cannot be tested without DNA. The CDR3 is 13 residues long. CDR3 sequence reads: CASSTQELDTQYF.

This rearrangement joins TRBV2 to TRBJ2-7; TCRdb returns TRBD1, unconfirmable since there is no DNA. The CDR3 is 15 amino acids. CDR1 and CDR2 from the germline V gene are SNHLY and FYNNEI. CDR3 sequence reads: CASSEDQGASYEQYF.

The chain has TRBV7-9 and TRBJ2-7; TCRdb lists TRBD2, though no DNA is available to test this call. The CDR3 has 16 residues. Germline CDR1 SEHNR, CDR2 FQNEAQ (reference sequence). The CDR3 loop reads CASSLALGPLFYEQYF.

This sequence joins TRBV27 and TRBJ2-3; TCRdb proposes TRBD1, but this gene call is untestable without DNA. The CDR3 runs 15 residues. Germline-derived CDR1 and CDR2 are MNHEY and SMNVEV (reference sequence). CDR3 loop: CASSPQLRLADTQYF.

V and J are TRBV2 and TRBJ1-1; without DNA, the TCRdb call of TRBD1 cannot be checked. This CDR3 contains 16 residues. The germline V gene encodes CDR1 SNHLY and CDR2 FYNNEI. CDR3 sequence reads: CASSERVGHPNTEAFF. The full variable domain, completed using reference TRBV2 and TRBJ1-1, is EPEVTQTPSHQVTQMGQEVILRCVPISNHLYFYWYRQILGQKVEFLVSFYNNEISEKSEIFDDQFSVERPDGSNFTLKIRSTKLEDSAMYFCASSERVGHPNTEAFFGQGTRLTVV.

The V and J genes are TRBV9 and TRBJ2-2; TCRdb lists TRBD1, though no DNA is available to test this call. CDR3 length: 18 amino acids. Germline CDR1 SGDLS, CDR2 YYNGEE. This chain's CDR3 is CASSPPPRQGAGTGELFF.

CDR3 sequence: CASSLEPGPYTGELFF. The V call is TRBV18, the J call TRBJ2-2; the D call of TRBD1 rests on TCRdb alone, since no DNA is present to check it. Germline CDR1 is KGHSH and CDR2 is LQKENI. CDR3 length equals 16 residues. Full variable domain (missing parts from reference TRBV18 and TRBJ2-2): NAGVMQNPRHLVRRRGQEARLRCSPMKGHSHVYWYRQLPEEGLKFMVYLQKENIIDESGMPKERFSAEFPKEGPSILRIQQVVRGDSAAYFCASSLEPGPYTGELFFGEGSRLTVL.

The gene calls are TRBV9 and TRBJ1-6; TCRdb picks TRBD1, but there is no DNA to check that call. Germline assignment: CDR1 SGDLS and CDR2 YYNGEE. The CDR3 loop spans 17 amino acids. The CDR3 loop reads CASTSGGQTSYNSPLHF.

CDR3 in amino acids: CASRVREYNSPLHF. J is TRBJ1-6 and V is TRBV19; TCRdb calls TRBD1, which cannot be checked without DNA. The germline V gene has CDR1 LNHDA and CDR2 SQIVND (reference sequence). The CDR3 covers 14 residues.

CDR3: CASSPGPNTEAFF. This chain joins TRBV14 and TRBJ1-1; TCRdb reports TRBD1, a call that lacks DNA to check it against. The CDR3 covers 13 residues. Per germline, CDR1 SGHDN and CDR2 FVKESK.

The genes are TRBV12-3 or TRBV12-4 and TRBJ2-5; TCRdb designates TRBD1, a call that cannot be tested without DNA. The CDR3 runs 15 residues. CDR3: CASSLGTGQGETQYF.

The chain has TRBV5-1 and TRBJ1-1; TCRdb returns TRBD1, unconfirmable since there is no DNA. Germline V gene sequence: CDR1 SGHRS, CDR2 YFSETQ. The CDR3 covers 15 residues. CDR3 sequence: CASSERQGVRTEAFF.

The chain couples TRBV5-8 to TRBJ2-1; absent DNA, TCRdb's TRBD1 call cannot be checked. The CDR3 is 14 amino acids. Germline assignment: CDR1 SGHTS and CDR2 YDEGEE. CDR3 residues: CASSFHGIYNEQFF.

This chain links TRBV6-1 with TRBJ2-1. Germline CDR1 reads MNHNS; CDR2 reads SASEGT. The CDR3 runs to 13 residues. The CDR3 reads CASSGIAHNEQFF.

The chain links TRBV15 to TRBJ2-5; absent DNA, TCRdb's TRBD1 call cannot be checked. The CDR3 contains 11 residues. CDR1 is LNHNV, CDR2 YYDKDF, per germline (reference sequence). CDR3 residues: CATSSGTALYF. The variable domain in full, with the rest retrieved from reference TRBV15 and TRBJ2-5, is DAMVIQNPRYQVTQFGKPVTLSCSQTLNHNVMYWYQQKSSQAPKLLFHYYDKDFNNEADTPDNFQSRRPNTSFCFLDIRSPGLGDTAMYLCATSSGTALYFGPGTRLLVL.

The chain couples TRBV7-8 to TRBJ2-3; TCRdb gives TRBD2 as the D gene, but with no DNA this cannot be confirmed. Germline V CDR1 and CDR2: SGHVS, FQNEAQ. This CDR3 has 17 amino acids. CDR3 in amino acids: CASSYRSGSNGGDTQYF. The variable domain in full, completed from reference TRBV7-8 and TRBJ2-3, reads GAGVSQSPRYKVAKRGQDVALRCDPISGHVSLFWYQQALGQGPEFLTYFQNEAQLDKSGLPSDRFFAERPEGSVSTLKIQRTQQEDSAVYLCASSYRSGSNGGDTQYFGPGTRLTVL.

This sequence joins TRBV28 and TRBJ2-5. From germline, CDR1 is MDHEN and CDR2 SYDVKM. The CDR3 length is 16 residues. The CDR3 here is CASSLSAEPDVVTQYF.

The chain links TRBV28 to TRBJ2-1; TCRdb designates TRBD1, a call that cannot be tested without DNA. The CDR3 sequence is 14 residues long. Per germline, CDR1 MDHEN and CDR2 SYDVKM. Here the CDR3 reads CASRQQGAGNEQFF.

The V and J genes are TRBV20-1 and TRBJ1-5; TCRdb returns TRBD1, unconfirmable since there is no DNA. This CDR3 is 14 amino acids long. CDR1 DFQATT and CDR2 SNEGSKA come from the germline V gene (reference sequence). The CDR3: CSAPGQGAGQPQHF.

J is TRBJ2-2 and V is TRBV6-1; TCRdb lists TRBD1, though no DNA is available to test this call. The V gene's germline CDR1 is MNHNS and CDR2 SASEGT. This CDR3 is built from 17 residues. The CDR3 spells CASSDRNRGLNTGELFF.

The rearrangement uses TRBV27 and TRBJ2-7. This CDR3 is built from 13 residues. Germline assignment: CDR1 MNHEY and CDR2 SMNVEV (reference sequence). CDR3 in amino acids: CASSLSWVEEQYF.

The chain is built from TRBV2 and TRBJ2-3; TCRdb reports TRBD2, a call that lacks DNA to check it against. The CDR3 consists of 18 residues. Germline V gene data show CDR1 as SNHLY and CDR2 as FYNNEI. CDR3 sequence reads: CASSPTSGGAGPTDTQYF.

The gene calls are TRBV29-1 and TRBJ1-2. Germline V lookup: CDR1 SQVTM, CDR2 ANQGSEA. This CDR3 region has 14 residues. The CDR3 sequence: CSVEFWTVPYGYTF.

The chain's CDR3 is CATSDLSYGENNEQFF. The chain uses TRBV24-1 and TRBJ2-1. This CDR3 region has 16 residues. The germline V gene encodes CDR1 KGHDR and CDR2 SFDVKD.

The genes are TRBV13 and TRBJ2-3; TCRdb's D call, TRBD1, is unchecked because there is no DNA. Germline V gives CDR1 PRHDT, CDR2 FYEKMQ (reference sequence). The CDR3 totals 15 residues. Here the CDR3 reads CASSLLSGGTDTQYF.

The V call is TRBV5-1, the J call TRBJ1-1; TCRdb's D gene call, TRBD1, goes unchecked for lack of DNA. The germline V gene encodes CDR1 SGHRS and CDR2 YFSETQ. CDR3 length: 15 residues. The CDR3 spells CASSSRQGMNTEAFF.

V gene TRBV18 combines with J gene TRBJ1-4; TCRdb lists TRBD1, though no DNA is available to test this call. CDR3 length: 14 amino acids. CDR1 KGHSH and CDR2 LQKENI come from the germline V gene. The CDR3 reads CASSHPGQREKLFF.

The gene calls are TRBV5-1 and TRBJ2-7. The germline gives CDR1 SGHRS, CDR2 YFSETQ. The CDR3 is made up of 14 amino acids. The chain's CDR3 is CASSLVGVTYEQYF.